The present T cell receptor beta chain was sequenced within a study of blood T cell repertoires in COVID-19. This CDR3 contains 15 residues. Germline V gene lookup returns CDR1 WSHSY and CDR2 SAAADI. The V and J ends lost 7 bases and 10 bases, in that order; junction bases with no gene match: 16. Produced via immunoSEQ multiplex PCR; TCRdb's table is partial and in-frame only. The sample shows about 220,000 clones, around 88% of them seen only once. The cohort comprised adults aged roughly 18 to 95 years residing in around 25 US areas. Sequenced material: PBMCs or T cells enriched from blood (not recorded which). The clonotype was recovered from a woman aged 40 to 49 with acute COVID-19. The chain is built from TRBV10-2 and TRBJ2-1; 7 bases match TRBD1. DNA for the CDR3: TGCGCCAGCACTATGCGGCAGACAGGGATTAGGGAGCAGTTCTTC. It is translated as CASTMRQTGIREQFF.